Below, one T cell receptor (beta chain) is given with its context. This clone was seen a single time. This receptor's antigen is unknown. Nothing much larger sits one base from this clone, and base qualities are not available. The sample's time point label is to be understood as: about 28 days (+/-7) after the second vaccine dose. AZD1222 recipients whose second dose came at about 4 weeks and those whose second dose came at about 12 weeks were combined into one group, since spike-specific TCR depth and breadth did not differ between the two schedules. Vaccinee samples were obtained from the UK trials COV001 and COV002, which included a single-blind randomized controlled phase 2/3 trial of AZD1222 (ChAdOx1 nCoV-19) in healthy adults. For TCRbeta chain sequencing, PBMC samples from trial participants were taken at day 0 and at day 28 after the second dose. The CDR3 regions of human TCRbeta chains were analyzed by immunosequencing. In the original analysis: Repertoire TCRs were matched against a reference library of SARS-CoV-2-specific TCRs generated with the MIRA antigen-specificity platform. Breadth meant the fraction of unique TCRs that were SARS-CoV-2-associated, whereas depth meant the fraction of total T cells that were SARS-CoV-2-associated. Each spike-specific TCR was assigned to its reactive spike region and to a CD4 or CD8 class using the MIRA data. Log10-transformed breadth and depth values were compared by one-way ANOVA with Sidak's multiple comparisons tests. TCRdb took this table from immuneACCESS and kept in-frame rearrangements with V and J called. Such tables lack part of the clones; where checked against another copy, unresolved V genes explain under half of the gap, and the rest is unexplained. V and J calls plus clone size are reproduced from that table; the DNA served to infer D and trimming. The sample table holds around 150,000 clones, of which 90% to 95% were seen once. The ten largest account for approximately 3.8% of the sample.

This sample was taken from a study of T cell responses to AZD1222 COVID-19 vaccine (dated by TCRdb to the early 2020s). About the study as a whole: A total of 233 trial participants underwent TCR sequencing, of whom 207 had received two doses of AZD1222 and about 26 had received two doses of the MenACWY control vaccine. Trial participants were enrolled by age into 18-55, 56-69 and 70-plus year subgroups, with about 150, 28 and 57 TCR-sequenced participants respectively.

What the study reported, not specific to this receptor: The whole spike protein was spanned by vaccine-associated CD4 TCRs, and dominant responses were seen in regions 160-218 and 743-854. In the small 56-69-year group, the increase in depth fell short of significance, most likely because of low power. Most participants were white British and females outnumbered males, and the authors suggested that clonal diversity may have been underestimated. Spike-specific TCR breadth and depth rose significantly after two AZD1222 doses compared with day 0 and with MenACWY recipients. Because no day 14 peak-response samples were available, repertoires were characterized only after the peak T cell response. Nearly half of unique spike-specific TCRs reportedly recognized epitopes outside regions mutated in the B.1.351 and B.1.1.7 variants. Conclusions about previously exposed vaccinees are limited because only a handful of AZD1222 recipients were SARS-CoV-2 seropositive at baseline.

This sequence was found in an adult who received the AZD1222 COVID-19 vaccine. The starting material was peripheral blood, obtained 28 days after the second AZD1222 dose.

This receptor has the CDR3 CAISTPDGTGNTEAFF. The sequenced DNA is TGTGCCATCAGTACTCCAGATGGGACCGGAAACACTGAAGCTTTCTTT. This chain is built from TRBV10-3 and TRBJ1-1; tentative D gene TRBD1, with 5 bases matching. The CDR3 has 16 amino acids, counting the end cysteine and phenylalanine. Only the CDR3 region is kept as DNA, spanning 48 bases read in frame from base 1. As encoded in the germline V gene, CDR1 is ENHRY while CDR2 is SYGVKD. Relative to germline, V is 5 bases shorter and J is 2 bases shorter, with 18 bases between their ends.